These 23 T cell receptor beta chains share one sample of origin, sequenced in a study of vaccination effects on CD4 cells after COVID-19. What these receptors recognize is not known. Antigen-specific CD4+ T cells were expanded (with viral peptide pools) by the ViraFEST assay ahead of sequencing. Culture lasted 10 days before CD4+ T cell isolation. BNT162b2 vaccine or mRNA-1273 vaccine was given to participants in two doses. Method: immunoSEQ multiplex PCR; TCRdb's copy keeps in-frame clones and lacks some. The sample records around 30,000 clones, approximately 71% being singletons. The sequencing here drew on CD4+ T cells from PBMCs cultured with HCoV-NL63 spike peptides, taken after COVID-19 vaccination. The source of these receptors is a human donor who received a COVID-19 vaccine.

V is TRBV6-1 and J is TRBJ1-3, with TRBD1 matching over 9 bases. Losses at the gene ends were 0 bases for V and 3 bases for J; bases not matched to a gene: 0. CDR3 length: 15 amino acids. The germline CDR1 and CDR2 sequences are MNHNS and SASEGT. CDR3 loop: CASSEATGGGNTIYF. In nucleotides, the CDR3 is TGTGCCAGCAGTGAAGCGACAGGGGGTGGAAACACCATATATTTT.

The gene calls are TRBV9 and TRBJ1-2; 7 nucleotides align to TRBD1. CDR3 length: 14 residues. From germline, CDR1 is SGDLS and CDR2 YYNGEE. V gave up 4 bases and J gave up 5 bases; unmatched junction bases: 8. CDR3 sequence (DNA): TGTGCCAGCAGCTCGACAGGGTCCTGGTATGGCTACACCTTC. It encodes CASSSTGSWYGYTF.

J is TRBJ2-3 and V is TRBV9; tentatively, D is TRBD2 (7 bases). The CDR3 runs to 17 residues. Germline loops: CDR1 SGDLS, CDR2 YYNGEE. Trimming cost V 4 bases and J 3 bases, with 21 bases left between them. The DNA for the CDR3 is TGTGCCAGCAGCATCCAGGGGAGGGGGGGCCGGACAGATACGCAGTATTTT. Translating gives CASSIQGRGGRTDTQYF.

Written as DNA, the CDR3 is TGTGCCTGGAGTGTACCAGGGACGGACACCATATATTTT. Translation: CAWSVPGTDTIYF. The chain joins TRBV30 to TRBJ1-3; D may be TRBD1 (5 bases). The CDR3 sequence is 13 residues long. In germline, CDR1 is GTSNPN, CDR2 SVGIG (reference sequence). V was cut by 0 bases and J by 8 bases, with 11 bases left in between. The full variable domain, completed using reference TRBV30 and TRBJ1-3, is SQTIHQWPATLVQPVGSPLSLECTVEGTSNPNLYWYRQAAGRGLQLLFYSVGIGQISSEVPQNLSASRPQDRQFILSSKKLLLSDSGFYLCAWSVPGTDTIYFGEGSWLTVV.

V usage is TRBV5-4 and J usage is TRBJ2-3, with D hard to call. CDR1 and CDR2 (germline): SGHNT, YYREEE (reference sequence). This CDR3 spans 12 amino acids. V was clipped by 4 bases and J by 3 bases, with 6 bases between them. DNA of the CDR3: TGTGCCAGCAGCCCAGGAACAGATACGCAGTATTTT. As protein: CASSPGTDTQYF.

The gene calls are TRBV6-2 or TRBV6-3 and TRBJ2-5; D remains ambiguous. Trimming shortened V by 2 bases and J by 5 bases, and 6 bases separated the two germline ends. Germline CDR1 reads MNHEY; CDR2 reads SVGEGT. There are 12 residues in the CDR3. Written as DNA, the CDR3 is TGTGCCAGCAGTTACCTCAGGGAGACCCAGTACTTC. Amino acids: CASSYLRETQYF.

The chain recombines TRBV2 with TRBJ2-7; D is possibly TRBD1 or TRBD2 (5 bases each). Germline V gives CDR1 SNHLY, CDR2 FYNNEI. The CDR3 loop spans 14 amino acids. V gave up 7 bases and J gave up 0 bases, with 13 bases separating them. CDR3 coding DNA: TGTGCCAGCACGGGGACCGTGGCCTCCTACGAGCAGTACTTC. It codes for CASTGTVASYEQYF.

V and J are TRBV9 and TRBJ2-3; 8 bases agree with TRBD2. V shed 0 bases, J shed 6 bases, and the junction held 9 bases outside the gene matches. CDR1 and CDR2 from the germline V gene are SGDLS and YYNGEE. The CDR3 is 16 amino acids. The CDR3 DNA is TGTGCCAGCAGCGTAGATAGCGGGGCCGAGAGGGATACGCAGTATTTT. Amino acids: CASSVDSGAERDTQYF.

This chain connects TRBV9 to TRBJ1-4, with unresolved D. Germline V gives CDR1 SGDLS, CDR2 YYNGEE. This CDR3 has 15 residues. The V gene lost 3 bases and the J gene lost 7 bases, with 16 bases spanning the gap. The chain's CDR3 is CASSAGYSEVEKLFF. The CDR3 nucleotides read TGTGCCAGCAGCGCTGGGTACTCCGAAGTTGAAAAACTGTTTTTT.

The chain has TRBV6-5 and TRBJ2-5; 12 bases map to TRBD2. From germline, CDR1 is MNHEY and CDR2 SVGAGI. J lost 5 bases, V lost 8 bases, and 6 bases had no gene match. The CDR3 covers 14 residues. This CDR3 reads CASGRGLAGETQYF. CDR3 DNA: TGTGCCAGCGGTCGAGGACTAGCGGGGGAGACCCAGTACTTC.

This chain links TRBV7-8 with TRBJ2-5; D is unclear. Germline V lookup: CDR1 SGHVS, CDR2 FQNEAQ. Trimming took 3 bases from V and 2 from J, leaving 7 bases between them. The CDR3 has 13 residues. CDR3 in amino acids: CASSFVYQETQYF. The CDR3 DNA follows: TGTGCCAGCAGCTTCGTGTATCAAGAGACCCAGTACTTC.

This clone was recorded a few times. The genes are TRBV4-1 and TRBJ2-1; weak D call: TRBD1 (6 bases). With 3 bases removed from V and 0 bases from J, the gap between germline ends came to 12 bases. Germline-derived CDR1 and CDR2 are MGHRA and YSYEKL. This CDR3 has 16 amino acids. The CDR3 loop is CASSHRTESSYNEQFF. CDR3 DNA: TGCGCCAGCAGCCACCGGACAGAGAGCTCCTACAATGAGCAGTTCTTC.

The chain carries TRBV11-3 and TRBJ2-1, with TRBD2 identical over 7 bases. The CDR3 is 15 residues long. The germline gives CDR1 SGHNT, CDR2 YENEEA. J gave up 3 bases and V 4 bases, and 6 bases lay outside the gene matches. The CDR3 loop is CASSSSAGYYNEQFF. CDR3 sequence (DNA): TGTGCCAGCAGCTCATCAGCGGGATACTACAATGAGCAGTTCTTC.

J is TRBJ1-4 and V is TRBV3-1 (or the pseudogene TRBV3-2); 10 nucleotides align to TRBD1. This CDR3 spans 15 amino acids. V lost 3 bases, J lost 6 bases, and 4 bases stayed unmatched. The germline CDR1 and CDR2 sequences are LGHDT and YNNKEL (reference sequence). The CDR3 region is CASSHTGTGDEKLFF. The CDR3 nucleotides read TGTGCCAGCAGCCACACCGGGACAGGGGATGAAAAACTGTTTTTT.

The chain links TRBV29-1 to TRBJ1-1; D uncertain. V lost 4 bases, J lost 1 base, and 10 bases lay in between. The CDR3 totals 13 residues. CDR1 is SQVTM, CDR2 ANQGSEA, per germline. CDR3 loop: CSVGISWNTEAFF. CDR3 DNA sequence: TGCAGCGTTGGGATTAGCTGGAACACTGAAGCTTTCTTT.

The chain has TRBV2 and TRBJ2-7; no firm D call. The CDR3 runs to 13 residues. The V end lost 10 bases, the J end lost 3 bases, and 16 bases lay between the germline ends. Per the germline V gene, CDR1 is SNHLY and CDR2 is FYNNEI. The CDR3 protein is CATSNSALYEQYF. CDR3 in DNA: TGTGCCACCTCAAACAGTGCCCTCTACGAGCAGTACTTC.

The CDR3 loop reads CASSGDLRGNQPQHF. For the CDR3, the DNA is TGTGCCAGCAGTGGGGACCTTCGCGGCAATCAGCCCCAGCATTTT. V is TRBV2 and J is TRBJ1-5, with TRBD1 as a possible D gene (5 bases). The CDR3 is 15 amino acids. CDR1 SNHLY and CDR2 FYNNEI come from the germline V gene. Deletions cut 4 bases from V and 2 bases from J, with 12 bases between.

The chain recombines TRBV6-5 with TRBJ1-2; TRBD1 agrees at 9 bases. This CDR3 contains 16 residues. V shed 4 bases, J shed 8 bases, and the junction held 14 bases outside the gene matches. Germline CDR1 and CDR2: MNHEY and SVGAGI. CDR3 nucleotide sequence: TGTGCCAGCAGTTTAAGAACAGGGGGCGTCTCGGGCGGCTACACCTTC. The encoded protein is CASSLRTGGVSGGYTF.

This clone occurred a few times. The gene calls are TRBV5-1 and TRBJ1-1, with 7 bases lining up with TRBD1. Trimming removed 3 bases from V and 0 bases from J; junction bases left unmatched: 2. Germline loops: CDR1 SGHRS, CDR2 YFSETQ. The CDR3 has 14 residues. CDR3 sequence (DNA): TGCGCCAGCAGCTGGGGACAGATGAACACTGAAGCTTTCTTT. This encodes CASSWGQMNTEAFF.

The chain is built from TRBV20-1 and TRBJ1-1; D gene ambiguous. From germline, CDR1 is DFQATT and CDR2 SNEGSKA (reference sequence). V was shortened by 3 bases and J by 2 bases, with 10 bases between the two germline ends. This CDR3 is 13 amino acids long. CDR3 sequence reads: CSASRGSNTEAFF. CDR3 in DNA: TGCAGTGCTAGTCGTGGCAGTAACACTGAAGCTTTCTTT.

The J gene is TRBJ1-1, the V gene TRBV29-1; no clear D gene. CDR1 and CDR2 from the germline V gene are SQVTM and ANQGSEA. Trimming took 4 bases from V and 1 from J, leaving 4 bases between them. The CDR3 extends over 11 amino acids. The CDR3 nucleotides read TGCAGCGTTGTAAGGAACACTGAAGCTTTCTTT. Residues: CSVVRNTEAFF.

This clone was recorded a few times. The V gene is TRBV5-1, the J gene TRBJ2-3; possibly TRBD2 for D (6 bases). This CDR3 has 16 residues. V was trimmed by 1 base and J by 0 bases, leaving 12 bases between them. Germline CDR1 SGHRS, CDR2 YFSETQ. This CDR3 is CASSLSGTSSTDTQYF. DNA of the CDR3: TGCGCCAGCAGCTTGTCCGGGACTTCTAGCACAGATACGCAGTATTTT.

This clone has more than one count but fewer than ten. J is TRBJ1-4 and V is TRBV30; 8 nucleotides align to TRBD1. The CDR3 is 14 residues long. The trim removed 2 bases at V and 4 bases at J, leaving 3 bases unmatched. CDR1 and CDR2 (germline): GTSNPN, SVGIG (reference sequence). The DNA for the CDR3 is TGTGCCTGGAGTCGACAGGGGTTTAATGAAAAACTGTTTTTT. Translation gives CAWSRQGFNEKLFF.